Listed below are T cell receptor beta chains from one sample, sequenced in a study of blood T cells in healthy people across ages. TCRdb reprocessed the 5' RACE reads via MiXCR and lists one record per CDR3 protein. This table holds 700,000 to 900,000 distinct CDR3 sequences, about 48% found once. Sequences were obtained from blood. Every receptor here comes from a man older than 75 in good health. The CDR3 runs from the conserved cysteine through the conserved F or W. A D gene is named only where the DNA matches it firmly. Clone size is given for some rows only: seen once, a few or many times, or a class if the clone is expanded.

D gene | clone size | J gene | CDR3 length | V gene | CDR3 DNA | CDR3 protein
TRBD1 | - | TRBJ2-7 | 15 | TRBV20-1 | TGCAGTGCTAGAGACCTCCTGACAGGGGGCCACGAGCAGTACTTC | CSARDLLTGGHEQYF
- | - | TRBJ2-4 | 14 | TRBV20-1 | TGCAGTGCTAGAGACTCAAAAGCCGGGAACATTCAGTACTTC | CSARDSKAGNIQYF
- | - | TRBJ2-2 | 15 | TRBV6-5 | TGTGCCAGCACTAGACTACGGGGACTCACCGGGGAGCTGTTTTTT | CASTRLRGLTGELFF
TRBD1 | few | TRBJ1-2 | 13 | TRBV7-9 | TGTGCCAGCAGCCCGACAGGGGGCGGTGGCTACACCTTC | CASSPTGGGGYTF
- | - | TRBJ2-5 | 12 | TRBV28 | TGTGCCAGCAGTTTCCCGGGGAAGACCCAGTACTTC | CASSFPGKTQYF
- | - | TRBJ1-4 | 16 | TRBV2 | TGTGCCAGCAGTCCCCGGGGGGGTGCAACTAATGAAAAACTGTTTTTT | CASSPRGGATNEKLFF
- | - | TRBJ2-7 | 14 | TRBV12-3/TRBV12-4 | TGTGCCAGCAGTTTAATAGGAGGGCGAAACGAGCAGTACTTC | CASSLIGGRNEQYF
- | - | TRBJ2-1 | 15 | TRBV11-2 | TGTGCCAGCAGCTTTAGTGGGACTGAGGACGATGAGCAGTTCTTC | CASSFSGTEDDEQFF
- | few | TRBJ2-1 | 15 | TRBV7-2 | TGTGCCAGCAGACCCTCCGGTCCCGGGGGCGGTGAGCAGTTCTTC | CASRPSGPGGGEQFF
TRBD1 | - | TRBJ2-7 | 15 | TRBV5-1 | TGCGCCAGCAGCCCGACAGGGGGGAGGATCGACGAGCAGTACTTC | CASSPTGGRIDEQYF
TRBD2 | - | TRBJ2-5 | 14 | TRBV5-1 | TGCGCCAGCAGCGGTAGCGGGAGTTTCGAGACCCAGTACTTC | CASSGSGSFETQYF
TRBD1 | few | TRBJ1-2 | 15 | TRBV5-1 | TGCGCCAGCAGCTTTACAGGGGACCCTAACTATGGCTACACCTTC | CASSFTGDPNYGYTF
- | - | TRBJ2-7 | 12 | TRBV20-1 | TGCAGTGCTGGCAGGGGCCCCTCCGAGCAGTACTTC | CSAGRGPSEQYF
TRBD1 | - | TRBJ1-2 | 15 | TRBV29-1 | TGCAGCGTTGTTGAGACAGGGTTGGCGGGCTATGGCTACACCTTC | CSVVETGLAGYGYTF
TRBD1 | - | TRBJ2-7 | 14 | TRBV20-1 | TGCAGTGCTAGGAGGGACAGGGGGCTTAACGAGCAGTACTTC | CSARRDRGLNEQYF
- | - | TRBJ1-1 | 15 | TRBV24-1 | TGTGCCACCAGGGAACCGAGGGCCGGGCACACTGAAGCTTTCTTT | CATREPRAGHTEAFF
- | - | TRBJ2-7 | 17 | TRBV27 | TGTGCCAGCAGTTCCTCTGGCGTCCGGCAGTCTGAGTACGAGCAGTACTTC | CASSSSGVRQSEYEQYF
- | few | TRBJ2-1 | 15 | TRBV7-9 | TGTGCCAGCAGCTTAGGGACTCCTTACCCCAATGAGCAGTTCTTC | CASSLGTPYPNEQFF
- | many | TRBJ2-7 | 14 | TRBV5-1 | TGTGCCAGCAGCCTAGCCGGGAGCTCCTACGAGCAGTACTTC | CASSLAGSSYEQYF
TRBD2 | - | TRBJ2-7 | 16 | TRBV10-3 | TGTGCCATCAGTGAACCTAGCGGGAGGGCGGAAGACGAGCAGTACTTC | CAISEPSGRAEDEQYF
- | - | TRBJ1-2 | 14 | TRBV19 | TGTGCCAGTAGTCCAGCCAGATGGGGCGATGGCTACACCTTC | CASSPARWGDGYTF
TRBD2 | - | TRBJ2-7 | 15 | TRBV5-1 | TGCGCCAGCAGCGTTAGCGGGAGAGTATCCTACGAGCAGTACTTC | CASSVSGRVSYEQYF
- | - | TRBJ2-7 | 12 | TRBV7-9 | TGTGCCAGCAGTCCACAGGCGAATGAGCAGTACTTC | CASSPQANEQYF
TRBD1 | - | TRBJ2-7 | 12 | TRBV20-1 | TGCAGTGCTAGTAGGGGGCAGTACGAGCAGTACTTC | CSASRGQYEQYF
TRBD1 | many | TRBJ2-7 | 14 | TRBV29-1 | TGCAGCGTTGACCGACAGGGGAGTGCCTACGAGCAGTACTTC | CSVDRQGSAYEQYF
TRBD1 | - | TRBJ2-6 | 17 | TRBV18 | TGCGCCAGCTCACCGGGACAGGCAGGCTCTGGGGCCAACGTCCTGACTTTC | CASSPGQAGSGANVLTF
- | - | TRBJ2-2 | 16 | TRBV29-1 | TGCAGCGTTGAGAAGGGGCCTGGAGCGAACACCGGGGAGCTGTTTTTT | CSVEKGPGANTGELFF
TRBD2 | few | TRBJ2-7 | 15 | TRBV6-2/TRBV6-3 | TGTGCCAGCAGTTCCTCGGGACTAGCGGAATACGAGCAGTACTTC | CASSSSGLAEYEQYF
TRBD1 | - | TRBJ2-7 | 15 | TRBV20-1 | TGCAGTGCTAGAGATCCGACAGGGGGCGCGTATGAGCAGTACTTC | CSARDPTGGAYEQYF
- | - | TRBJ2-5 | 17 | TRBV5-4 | TGTGCCAGCAGCTTGGTGACAGGGCGGGGAGGGGGAGAGACCCAGTACTTC | CASSLVTGRGGGETQYF
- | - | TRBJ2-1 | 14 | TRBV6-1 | TGTGCCAGCATCCCGGTACTAGGGTACAATGAGCAGTTCTTC | CASIPVLGYNEQFF
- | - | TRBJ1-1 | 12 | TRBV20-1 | TGCAGTGCTAGAGCCGGGAAGACTGAAGCTTTCTTT | CSARAGKTEAFF
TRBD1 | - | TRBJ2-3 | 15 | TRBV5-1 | TGCGCCAGCAGCTTCCGGGACAGGGACACAGATACGCAGTATTTT | CASSFRDRDTDTQYF
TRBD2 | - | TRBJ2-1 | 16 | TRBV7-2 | TGTGCCAGCAGCTTAGCCGGGGGGTTAGCCTACAATGAGCAGTTCTTC | CASSLAGGLAYNEQFF
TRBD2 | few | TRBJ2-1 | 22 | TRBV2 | TGTGCCAGCAGACCCGACAGGGGCAAGGGACTAGCGGGAGAGGGGTCGTACAATGAGCAGTTCTTC | CASRPDRGKGLAGEGSYNEQFF
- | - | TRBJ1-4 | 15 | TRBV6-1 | TGTGCCAGCAGTGAAGCCGCAGGCGCTAATGAAAAACTGTTTTTT | CASSEAAGANEKLFF
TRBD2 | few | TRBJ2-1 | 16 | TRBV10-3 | TGTGCCATCAGTGAGGATGGTGCCCTAGCGGGAGATGAGCAGTTCTTC | CAISEDGALAGDEQFF
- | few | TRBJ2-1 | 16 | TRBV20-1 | TGCAGTGCTAGGGACGCGGGGCTAAGGACCTACAATGAGCAGTTCTTC | CSARDAGLRTYNEQFF
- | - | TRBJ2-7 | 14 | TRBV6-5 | TGTGCCAGCAGTTACCGGCGGGGAACAGGCGAGCAGTACTTC | CASSYRRGTGEQYF
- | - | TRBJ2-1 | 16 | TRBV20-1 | TGCAGTGCTGGGGTTGGGCGGGGTAGCTCCTACAATGAGCAGTTCTTC | CSAGVGRGSSYNEQFF
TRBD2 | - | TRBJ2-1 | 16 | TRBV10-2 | TGCGCCAGCACTGATAGCGGGAGCCCTCCCTACAATGAGCAGTTCTTC | CASTDSGSPPYNEQFF
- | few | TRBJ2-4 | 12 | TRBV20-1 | TGCAGTGCTAGAGATCGGGCGTGGGAGCAGTACTTC | CSARDRAWEQYF
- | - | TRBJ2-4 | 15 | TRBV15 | TGTGCCACCAGCAGAGAGGGACCGACCAAAAACATTCAGTACTTC | CATSREGPTKNIQYF
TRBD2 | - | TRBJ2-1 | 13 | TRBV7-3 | TGTGCCAGCAGCTTGGAGCGGGACGGGGAGCAGTTCTTC | CASSLERDGEQFF
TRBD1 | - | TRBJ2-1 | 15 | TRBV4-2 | TGTGCCAGCAGCCAAGAAGGGGGCCCCTACAATGAGCAGTTCTTC | CASSQEGGPYNEQFF
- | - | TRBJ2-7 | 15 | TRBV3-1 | TGTGCCAGCAGCCAAGGGTACAGCTCCTACAATGAGCAGTACTTC | CASSQGYSSYNEQYF
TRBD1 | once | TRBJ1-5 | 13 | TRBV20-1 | TGCAGTGCCCCGGGACAGGGGGCTCAGCCCCAGCATTTT | CSAPGQGAQPQHF
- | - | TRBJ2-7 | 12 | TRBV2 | TGTGCCAGCAGTGTTCTGGGCAACGAGCAGTACTTC | CASSVLGNEQYF
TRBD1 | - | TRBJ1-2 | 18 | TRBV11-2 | TGTGCCAGCAGCTTAGACGTTCGACAGGGGATCTCTAACTATGGCTACACCTTC | CASSLDVRQGISNYGYTF
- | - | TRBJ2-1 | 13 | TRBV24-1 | TGTGCCACCGCACGGGGCCCCTACAATGAGCAGTTCTTC | CATARGPYNEQFF
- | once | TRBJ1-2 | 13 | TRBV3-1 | TGTGCCAGCAGCCGCGGACAGATGGATGGCTACACCTTC | CASSRGQMDGYTF
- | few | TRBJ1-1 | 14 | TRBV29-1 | TGCAGCGTTGAAGATCCGTCAGGGATCACTGAAGCTTTCTTT | CSVEDPSGITEAFF
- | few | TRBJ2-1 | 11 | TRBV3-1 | TGTGCCAGCAGCCAAGCCCGAGAGCAGTTCTTC | CASSQAREQFF
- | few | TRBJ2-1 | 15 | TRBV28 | TGTGCCAGCATTACCCGGGTCGGACCCTACAATGAGCAGTTCTTC | CASITRVGPYNEQFF
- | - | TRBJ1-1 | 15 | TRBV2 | TGTGCCAGCAGTGCAGGGCGGGGGCAGAACACTGAAGCTTTCTTT | CASSAGRGQNTEAFF
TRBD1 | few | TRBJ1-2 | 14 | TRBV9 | TGTGCCAGCAGCCCCACAGGGGGTCCGCGAGGCTACACCTTC | CASSPTGGPRGYTF